A selection of T cell receptor beta chains follows, all from one sample in a study of T cells after yellow fever vaccination. MiXCR, applied by TCRdb to the 5' RACE reads, yields one record per CDR3 protein. The table includes about 300,000 distinct CDR3 sequences, about 6.9% detected once. The starting material was PBMCs, obtained about 41 days after the first yellow fever vaccination. The receptor set was obtained from a man aged 18 to 29 who received the YFV17D yellow fever vaccine. CDR3s include the opening cysteine and the closing phenylalanine or tryptophan. Fields, in order: D gene, clone size, J gene, V gene, CDR3 DNA, CDR3 protein. D genes are given only for firm matches. Some rows mark clone size as missing; the rest say once, few, many or name a class of expanded clone.

>.|.|TRBJ1-1|TRBV15
TGTGCCACCAGCAGAGATGGTATGAACACTGAAGCTTTCTTT
CATSRDGMNTEAFF
>TRBD1|many|TRBJ2-3|TRBV5-1
TGCGCCAGTGAAAGGACAGGGGTCAGCACAGATACGCAGTATTTT
CASERTGVSTDTQYF
>.|many|TRBJ2-7|TRBV21-1
TGTGCCAGCAGCCGAGGGGAGGGGGCGTTCTCCTACGAGCAGTACTTC
CASSRGEGAFSYEQYF
>.|few|TRBJ1-4|TRBV5-1
TGCGCCAGCAGCTTACGGGGCGTGGGGTTGAATGAAAAACTGTTTTTT
CASSLRGVGLNEKLFF
>TRBD2|many|TRBJ2-2|TRBV2
TGTGCCAGCAGCGAGGGACTAGCGGGGGCGAACACCGGGGAGCTGTTTTTT
CASSEGLAGANTGELFF
>.|.|TRBJ2-4|TRBV5-6
TGTGCCAACAGCTTGTGGGAGAGGAGAGGAAACATTCAGTACTTC
CANSLWERRGNIQYF
>.|few|TRBJ2-2|TRBV5-1
TGCGCCAGCAGCTTGGCGCGGGCGCTGATCACCGGGGAGCTGTTTTTT
CASSLARALITGELFF
>TRBD2|few|TRBJ2-7|TRBV4-2
TGTGCCAGCAGCCAAGACGCCGCGGGGGGATACGAGCAGTACTTC
CASSQDAAGGYEQYF
>TRBD1|.|TRBJ1-1|TRBV9
TGTGCCAGCAGCGGGGACAGGGAAGCTTTCTTT
CASSGDREAFF
>.|few|TRBJ2-4|TRBV11-2
TGTGCCAGCAGCCACCGCGCGAGTCCCAAAGCCAAAAACATTCAGTACTTC
CASSHRASPKAKNIQYF
>TRBD2|many|TRBJ2-1|TRBV7-2
TGTGCCAGCAGCCGGGGACTAGTGGGCAATGAGCAGTTCTTC
CASSRGLVGNEQFF
>.|few|TRBJ2-1|TRBV15
TGTGCCACCAGCCGACGTAGGGCCGGTGGATCCTACAATGAGCAGTTCTTC
CATSRRRAGGSYNEQFF
>.|few|TRBJ2-3|TRBV7-2
TGTGCCAGCAGCCCGAACCGGGACACGAGACTGCGGTATTTT
CASSPNRDTRLRYF